Listed here are 2 T cell receptor beta chains from one sample, sequenced in a study of blood T cell repertoires in COVID-19. The protocol was immunoSEQ multiplex PCR, while the TCRdb copy is restricted to in-frame clones and leaves out a portion. Of tens of thousands of clones listed, about 91% were seen once; the top ten hold 3% to 3.5%. Sequencing was performed on peripheral blood. The receptors were gathered from a man aged 45-60 years with acute or convalescent COVID-19.

This sequence joins TRBV19 and TRBJ1-4; D gene uncertain. The V gene lost 7 bases and the J gene lost 8 bases, with 20 bases spanning the gap. The germline V gene has CDR1 LNHDA and CDR2 SQIVND (reference sequence). This CDR3 contains 15 residues. DNA of the CDR3: TGTGCCAGTAAGATTGGAGGACCTACGAGCGAAAAACTGTTTTTT. The encoded protein is CASKIGGPTSEKLFF.

The chain couples TRBV6-4 to TRBJ1-2; D is unresolved. Deletions cut 0 bases from V and 5 bases from J, with 4 bases between. This CDR3 contains 12 residues. Germline V gene sequence: CDR1 MRHNA, CDR2 SNTAGT. CDR3 in amino acids: CASSDSSYGYTF. For the CDR3, the DNA is TGTGCCAGCAGTGACTCGTCTTATGGCTACACCTTC.